Shown below are 23 T cell receptor beta chains from a single sample sequenced in a study of control samples from healthy donors and cancer patients. The method was immunoSEQ multiplex PCR; TCRdb's version includes in-frame clones alone and lacks a portion of them. Among 100,000 to 150,000 clones listed, around nine tenths were seen once. The source material was blood. The receptors shown here come from a man younger than 35 in good health.

The chain carries TRBV10-3 and TRBJ2-5, with 9 bases identical to TRBD2. J gave up 5 bases and V 4 bases, and 5 bases lay outside the gene matches. Per the germline V gene, CDR1 is ENHRY and CDR2 is SYGVKD. This CDR3 comprises 14 residues. The DNA of the CDR3 is TGTGCCATCAGTGGTAATAGCGGGGGCGAGACCCAGTACTTC. Translating gives CAISGNSGGETQYF.

In DNA, the CDR3 is TGTGCCAGTAGTACGGACAGGGTGCACTCCTATAATTCACCCCTCCACTTT. Its protein product is CASSTDRVHSYNSPLHF. The rearrangement joins TRBV19 to TRBJ1-6, with 8 bases aligning to TRBD1. There are 17 residues in the CDR3. Germline values: CDR1 LNHDA, CDR2 SQIVND (reference sequence). J gave up 0 bases and V 4 bases, and 5 bases lay outside the gene matches.

The V gene is TRBV10-3, the J gene TRBJ2-7; a possible D gene is TRBD1 (6 bases). Looked up from germline, CDR1 is ENHRY and CDR2 is SYGVKD. CDR3 length equals 11 residues. The ends were cut back, 10 bases at V and 1 base at J, with 8 bases in the middle. In nucleotides, the CDR3 is TGTGCCACCCAGGGGTCCTACGAGCAGTACTTC. Translating gives CATQGSYEQYF.

This rearrangement joins TRBV7-9 to TRBJ1-1, with D uncertain. V was clipped by 5 bases and J by 10 bases, with 23 bases between them. Per the germline V gene, CDR1 is SEHNR and CDR2 is FQNEAQ (reference sequence). The CDR3 is 15 amino acids. Written as DNA, the CDR3 is TGTGCCAGCAGCCCACGACCCCGAGACTTAAGAGTAGCTTTCTTT. Amino acids: CASSPRPRDLRVAFF.

The chain carries TRBV5-6 and TRBJ1-2, with D hard to call. The CDR3 runs to 13 residues. The germline CDR1 and CDR2 sequences are SGHDT and YYEEEE. Trimming took off 5 bases at V and 8 bases at J, with 16 bases between the two ends. The CDR3 DNA reads as TGTGCCAGCAGATTCATCCTTCTAGGGGGCTACACCTTC. Amino acid sequence: CASRFILLGGYTF.

The V and J genes are TRBV3-1 (or the pseudogene TRBV3-2) and TRBJ2-5, with a tentative D call TRBD2 (6 bases). Germline assignment: CDR1 LGHDT and CDR2 YNNKEL (reference sequence). The CDR3 covers 17 residues. V was pared by 2 bases and J by 5 bases, with 21 bases between. As DNA, the CDR3 is TGTGCCAGCAGCCAACGAGGAGGGACGAGAGGAGATGAGACCCAGTACTTC. This codes for CASSQRGGTRGDETQYF.

The J gene is TRBJ2-7, the V gene TRBV7-2; the match to TRBD2 covers 13 bases. The CDR3 is 15 residues long. Germline CDR1 and CDR2: SGHTA and FQGNSA. V lost 3 bases and J lost 6; bases outside the gene matches: 5. CDR3: CASSLWTSGGSEQYF. As DNA, the CDR3 is TGTGCCAGCAGCTTGTGGACTAGCGGGGGTTCCGAGCAGTACTTC.

This clone was counted once. The chain is built from TRBV2 and TRBJ2-7, with TRBD1 matching 7 bases. This CDR3 has 15 residues. Germline loops: CDR1 SNHLY, CDR2 FYNNEI. V lost 1 base, J lost 5 bases, and 8 bases stayed unmatched. CDR3 DNA sequence: TGTGCCAGCAGTGAAGTAAAAGGGACAGAGCACGAGCAGTACTTC. It encodes CASSEVKGTEHEQYF.

The chain has TRBV5-4 and TRBJ2-7; 7 nucleotides align to TRBD2. Trimming removed 4 bases from V and 5 bases from J; junction bases left unmatched: 9. Looked up from germline, CDR1 is SGHNT and CDR2 is YYREEE (reference sequence). This CDR3 has 14 amino acids. The CDR3 DNA reads as TGTGCCAGCAGCCAAAGGACTAGTCTACACGAGCAGTACTTC. This encodes CASSQRTSLHEQYF.

The chain is built from TRBV19 and TRBJ1-5; no clear D. The CDR3 is 18 amino acids. Germline CDR1 and CDR2: LNHDA and SQIVND (reference sequence). V lost 4 bases, J lost 6 bases, and 25 bases lay in between. CDR3 sequence: CASSTNLLRSGGVQPQHF. The DNA of the CDR3 is TGTGCCAGTAGTACCAACCTTCTTAGGTCGGGTGGAGTTCAGCCCCAGCATTTT.

This clone was recorded many times. V is TRBV6-1 and J is TRBJ1-6, with 9 bases that match TRBD1. Germline assignment: CDR1 MNHNS and CDR2 SASEGT. This CDR3 contains 15 residues. Trimming at V came to 0 bases and at J to 6 bases, leaving 0 bases not matched to a gene. The CDR3 protein is CASSEATGGNSPLHF. In nucleotides, the CDR3 is TGTGCCAGCAGTGAAGCGACAGGGGGTAATTCACCCCTCCACTTT.

This clone was found once. The chain couples TRBV2 to TRBJ2-6; 8 bases are a match to TRBD1. CDR1 SNHLY and CDR2 FYNNEI come from the germline V gene. V was pared by 4 bases and J by 0 bases, with 2 bases of the junction left unmatched. This CDR3 contains 16 residues. The CDR3 region has the DNA TGTGCCAGCAGTGGTGACAGGGGCTCTGGGGCCAACGTCCTGACTTTC. This encodes CASSGDRGSGANVLTF.

The gene calls are TRBV2 and TRBJ2-1; D possibly corresponds to TRBD1 (5 bases). The CDR3 runs to 12 residues. V gave up 10 bases and J gave up 3 bases, with 10 bases separating them. CDR1 is SNHLY and CDR2 is FYNNEI in the germline V gene. As DNA, the CDR3 is TGTGCCACCGTAGGGGTCTACAATGAGCAGTTCTTC. Amino acid sequence: CATVGVYNEQFF.

The chain joins TRBV7-3 to TRBJ2-7; 10 nucleotides match TRBD1. The CDR3 length is 17 residues. V shed 5 bases, J shed 4 bases, and the junction held 14 bases outside the gene matches. From germline, CDR1 is SGHTA and CDR2 FQGTGA. The CDR3 reads CASSPQPLTGGVYEQYF. DNA for the CDR3: TGTGCCAGCAGCCCCCAGCCCCTGACAGGGGGCGTATACGAGCAGTACTTC.

This rearrangement joins TRBV3-1 (or the pseudogene TRBV3-2) to TRBJ2-3; D may be TRBD1 or TRBD2 (6 bases each). V lost 5 bases to trimming and J lost 6 bases, with 15 bases between them. The CDR3 has 14 amino acids. Germline V gene data show CDR1 as LGHDT and CDR2 as YNNKEL (reference sequence). As DNA, the CDR3 is TGTGCCAGCAGCGGAGGGGGGCATATCGATACGCAGTATTTT. Its protein product is CASSGGGHIDTQYF.

The J gene is TRBJ1-2, the V gene TRBV12-3 or TRBV12-4, with D perhaps matching TRBD1 (5 bases). Trimming pared 6 bases from V and 10 bases from J, leaving 18 bases between. This CDR3 is built from 13 residues. CDR3 loop: CASSTLGRGPYTF. The CDR3 DNA reads TGTGCCAGCAGCACACTAGGGAGGGGACCCTACACCTTC.

This chain connects TRBV13 to TRBJ2-2, with D perhaps TRBD1 (5 bases). Germline V gene sequence: CDR1 PRHDT, CDR2 FYEKMQ (reference sequence). This CDR3 is built from 16 residues. V lost 5 bases and J 0 bases, leaving 13 bases between the germline ends. The CDR3 DNA reads as TGTGCCAGCAGCCTCAATACAGGAGCGAACACCGGGGAGCTGTTTTTT. Translation: CASSLNTGANTGELFF.

This clone was seen only a few times. The rearrangement joins TRBV2 to TRBJ2-3, with a possible D match to TRBD1 (5 bases). V was pared by 6 bases and J by 4 bases, with 11 bases between. The CDR3 consists of 13 residues. Germline values: CDR1 SNHLY, CDR2 FYNNEI. The CDR3 DNA follows: TGTGCCAGCAGGCAGGGTGCCGCAGATACGCAGTATTTT. It yields the protein CASRQGAADTQYF.

V gene TRBV13 combines with J gene TRBJ2-2; perhaps TRBD1 as D (5 bases). CDR1 and CDR2 (germline): PRHDT, FYEKMQ (reference sequence). This CDR3 spans 15 amino acids. Between the trimmed V and J ends, which lost 1 base and 6 bases, there was a span of 12 bases. The CDR3, as DNA: TGTGCCAGCAGCTTAGTGGCAGGGTCGGCCGGGGAGCTGTTTTTT. Translated, it gives CASSLVAGSAGELFF. Full variable domain (remainder filled in from reference TRBV13 and TRBJ2-2): AAGVIQSPRHLIKEKRETATLKCYPIPRHDTVYWYQQGPGQDPQFLISFYEKMQSDKGSIPDRFSAQQFSDYHSELNMSSLELGDSALYFCASSLVAGSAGELFFGEGSRLTVL.

The chain recombines TRBV29-1 with TRBJ1-1; D is perhaps TRBD1 (5 bases). Trimming took off 6 bases at V and 3 bases at J, with 11 bases between the two ends. The CDR3 totals 12 residues. Germline loops: CDR1 SQVTM, CDR2 ANQGSEA. The CDR3 sequence: CSVGEGYTEAFF. DNA for the CDR3: TGCAGCGTGGGGGAAGGGTACACTGAAGCTTTCTTT. Combining the CDR3 with reference TRBV29-1 and TRBJ1-1 gives the whole variable domain SAVISQKPSRDICQRGTSLTIQCQVDSQVTMMFWYRQQPGQSLTLIATANQGSEATYESGFVIDKFPISRPNLTFSTLTVSNMSPEDSSIYLCSVGEGYTEAFFGQGTRLTVV.

This chain connects TRBV5-4 to TRBJ1-4, with TRBD1 matching over 7 bases. With 4 bases clipped from V and 4 bases from J, the junction kept 7 bases outside the gene matches. CDR3 length: 15 amino acids. Germline CDR1 is SGHNT and CDR2 is YYREEE (reference sequence). The CDR3 nucleotides are TGTGCCAGCAGCCTCACAGGGGTAGATAATGAAAAACTGTTTTTT. Translated, it gives CASSLTGVDNEKLFF.

The chain is built from TRBV3-1 (or the pseudogene TRBV3-2) and TRBJ2-3; possible D gene TRBD2, 6 bases. Trimming pared 0 bases from V and 5 bases from J, leaving 9 bases between. Germline-derived CDR1 and CDR2 are LGHDT and YNNKEL (reference sequence). The CDR3 has 14 residues. The CDR3 reads CASSQETGGDTQYF. CDR3 bases: TGTGCCAGCAGCCAAGAAACCGGGGGAGATACGCAGTATTTT.

The chain combines TRBV5-1 with TRBJ2-7; D possibly corresponds to TRBD2 (6 bases). V gave up 5 bases and J gave up 2 bases, with 11 bases separating them. The germline gives CDR1 SGHRS, CDR2 YFSETQ. This CDR3 has 13 amino acids. CDR3 coding DNA: TGCGCCAGCAGAAACGGCGGGACCTACGAGCAGTACTTC. Protein sequence: CASRNGGTYEQYF.